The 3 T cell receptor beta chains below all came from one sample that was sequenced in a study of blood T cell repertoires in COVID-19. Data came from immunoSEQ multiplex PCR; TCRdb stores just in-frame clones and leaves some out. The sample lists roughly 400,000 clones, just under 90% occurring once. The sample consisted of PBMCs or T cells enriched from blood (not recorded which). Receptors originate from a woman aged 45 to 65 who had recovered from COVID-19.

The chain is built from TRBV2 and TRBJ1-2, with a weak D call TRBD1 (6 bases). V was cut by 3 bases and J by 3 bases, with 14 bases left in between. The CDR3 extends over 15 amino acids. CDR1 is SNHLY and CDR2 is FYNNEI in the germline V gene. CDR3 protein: CASSESQGQHYGYTF. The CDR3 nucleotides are TGTGCCAGCAGTGAGTCCCAGGGGCAGCACTATGGCTACACCTTC.

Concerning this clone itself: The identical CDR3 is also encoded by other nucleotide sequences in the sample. This CDR3 reads CASSLQGTYGYTF. In nucleotides, the CDR3 is TGTGCCAGCAGCTTACAGGGTACCTATGGCTACACCTTC. This rearrangement joins TRBV7-9 to TRBJ1-2; D might be TRBD1 (5 bases). Trimming removed 2 bases from V and 4 bases from J, with 8 bases in between. CDR3 size: 13 residues. Germline values: CDR1 SEHNR, CDR2 FQNEAQ (reference sequence).

The CDR3 DNA sequence: TGTGCCAGCAGGAGGGACAGTGAAGCTTTCTTT. The encoded protein is CASRRDSEAFF. The V and J genes are TRBV2 and TRBJ1-1; TRBD1 aligns across 7 bases. Trimming took 6 bases from V and 7 from J; bases not matched to a gene: 2. From germline, CDR1 is SNHLY and CDR2 FYNNEI. The CDR3 is 11 residues long.